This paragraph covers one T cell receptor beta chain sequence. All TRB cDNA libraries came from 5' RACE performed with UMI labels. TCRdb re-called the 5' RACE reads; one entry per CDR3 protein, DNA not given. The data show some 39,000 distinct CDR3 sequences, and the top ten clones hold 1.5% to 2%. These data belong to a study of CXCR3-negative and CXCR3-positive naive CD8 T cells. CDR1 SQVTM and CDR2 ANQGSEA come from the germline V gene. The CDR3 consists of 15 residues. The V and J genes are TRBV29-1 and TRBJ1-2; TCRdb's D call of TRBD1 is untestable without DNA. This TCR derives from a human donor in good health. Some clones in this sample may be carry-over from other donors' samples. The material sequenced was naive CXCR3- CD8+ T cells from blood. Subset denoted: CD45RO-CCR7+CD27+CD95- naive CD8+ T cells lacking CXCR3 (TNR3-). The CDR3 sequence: CSVIGAGGYDYGYTF.